These 21 T cell receptor beta chains came from one sample sequenced in a study of OX40 agonist ivuxolimab in advanced cancers. The library was built by means of the immunoSEQ multiplex PCR assay. TCRdb's version of the immuneACCESS table is confined to in-frame rearrangements and falls short of the full clone set. An unresolved V gene accounts for under half of the shortfall where checked; the remainder is of unknown origin. The sample table records tens of thousands of clones; roughly 91% of these occur just once. Of the sample, 0.25% to 0.4% falls within the top ten clones. The source was CD4+ or CD8+ T cells sorted from blood, collected in a trial of the OX40 agonist ivuxolimab. The receptors shown here come from an adult with an advanced solid tumor such as melanoma, head and neck, liver or kidney cancer.

The CDR3 coding sequence is TGTGCCAGCAGCTTAGTTGGGACAGGGAATGCAAACACCATATATTTT. This gives the protein CASSLVGTGNANTIYF. The gene calls are TRBV7-8 and TRBJ1-3; 9 bases line up with TRBD1. Germline-derived CDR1 and CDR2 are SGHVS and FQNEAQ. CDR3 length equals 16 residues. V shed 1 base and J 6 bases; nucleotides not matched to a gene: 7.

This clone was detected a few times. This chain connects TRBV18 to TRBJ2-1; D not certain. V was shortened by 2 bases and J by 8 bases, with 10 bases between the two germline ends. Germline CDR1 is KGHSH and CDR2 is LQKENI. CDR3 length: 13 residues. The CDR3 sequence is CASSPRLIHEQFF. Written as DNA, the CDR3 is TGTGCCAGCTCACCAAGGCTCATCCATGAGCAGTTCTTC.

The V gene is TRBV6-5, the J gene TRBJ2-5; the D gene could be TRBD1 or TRBD2 (5 bases each). The CDR3 totals 12 residues. The germline V gene encodes CDR1 MNHEY and CDR2 SVGAGI. V gave up 6 bases and J gave up 4 bases, with 9 bases separating them. The DNA of the CDR3 is TGTGCCAGCAGAACAGGACTAGAGACCCAGTACTTC. Translated, it gives CASRTGLETQYF.

J is TRBJ1-5 and V is TRBV18; no firm D call. V lost 2 bases to trimming and J lost 6 bases, with 11 bases between them. The CDR3 spans 14 residues. Germline V gives CDR1 KGHSH, CDR2 LQKENI. CDR3 loop: CASSPGRTGQPQHF. The CDR3 coding sequence is TGTGCCAGCTCACCAGGCCGAACGGGTCAGCCCCAGCATTTT.

This clone is a singleton in its sample. The chain carries TRBV5-1 and TRBJ2-1; no reliable D call. The CDR3 consists of 14 residues. The germline V gene encodes CDR1 SGHRS and CDR2 YFSETQ. The V gene lost 0 bases and the J gene lost 5 bases, with 9 bases spanning the gap. The CDR3 nucleotides read TGCGCCAGCAGCTTGGGTCAGGTCGACAATGAGCAGTTCTTC. Translated, it gives CASSLGQVDNEQFF.

The J gene is TRBJ1-5, the V gene TRBV7-8; D is uncertain. The CDR3 consists of 15 residues. Germline V gene lookup returns CDR1 SGHVS and CDR2 FQNEAQ. Deletions cut 1 base from V and 0 bases from J, with 7 bases between. The DNA for the CDR3 is TGTGCCAGCAGCTTAGAGGGTGGTAGCAATCAGCCCCAGCATTTT. Translated: CASSLEGGSNQPQHF.

The chain carries TRBV4-1 and TRBJ2-2, with 7 nucleotides matching TRBD1. Germline-derived CDR1 and CDR2 are MGHRA and YSYEKL. Trimming took 5 bases from V and 6 from J; bases not matched to a gene: 6. This CDR3 is 14 amino acids long. The CDR3 region is CASSSPDRAGELFF. Written as DNA, the CDR3 is TGCGCCAGCAGCTCACCTGACAGGGCCGGGGAGCTGTTTTTT.

This rearrangement joins TRBV7-8 to TRBJ1-2; no clear D. CDR1 and CDR2 (germline): SGHVS, FQNEAQ. This CDR3 spans 14 amino acids. Trimming removed 3 bases from V and 4 bases from J, with 12 bases in between. The CDR3 loop is CASSLPGNPYGYTF. The CDR3 DNA follows: TGTGCCAGCAGCTTGCCGGGGAACCCCTATGGCTACACCTTC.

This chain uses TRBV19 with TRBJ1-2; the match to TRBD1 covers 9 bases. Losses at the gene ends were 4 bases for V and 4 bases for J; bases not matched to a gene: 7. Germline V CDR1 and CDR2: LNHDA, SQIVND (reference sequence). The CDR3 extends over 15 amino acids. The DNA for the CDR3 is TGTGCCAGTAGTAGAACAGGGGGCCCGTCCTATGGCTACACCTTC. This gives the protein CASSRTGGPSYGYTF.

This clone has just one count. The V and J genes are TRBV6-5 and TRBJ1-2; D may be TRBD1 (5 bases). Looked up from germline, CDR1 is MNHEY and CDR2 is SVGAGI. This CDR3 spans 13 amino acids. V was cut by 5 bases and J by 3 bases, with 10 bases left in between. DNA of the CDR3: TGTGCCAGCAGTCAGGGAGGGGACTATGGCTACACCTTC. Translation: CASSQGGDYGYTF.

The CDR3 here is CASSLTGWTEAFF. As DNA, the CDR3 is TGTGCCAGCAGCTTGACAGGGTGGACTGAAGCTTTCTTT. The V call is TRBV5-6, the J call TRBJ1-1; D might be TRBD1 (6 bases). The CDR3 sequence is 13 residues long. Trimming removed 1 base from V and 5 bases from J, with 9 bases in between. Germline-derived CDR1 and CDR2 are SGHDT and YYEEEE. The whole variable domain, remainder taken from reference TRBV5-6 and TRBJ1-1, is DAGVTQSPTHLIKTRGQQVTLRCSPKSGHDTVSWYQQALGQGPQFIFQYYEEEERQRGNFPDRFSGHQFPNYSSELNVNALLLGDSALYLCASSLTGWTEAFFGQGTRLTVV.

This chain connects TRBV5-5 to TRBJ1-5; D is ambiguous. V was shortened by 0 bases and J by 3 bases, with 7 bases between the two germline ends. CDR3 length: 14 residues. Germline V CDR1 and CDR2: SGHKS, YYEKEE (reference sequence). Here the CDR3 DNA reads TGTGCCAGCAGCTTGGAAGGATACAATCAGCCCCAGCATTTT. This translates into CASSLEGYNQPQHF. The variable domain in full, completed from reference TRBV5-5 and TRBJ1-5, reads DAGVTQSPTHLIKTRGQQVTLRCSPISGHKSVSWYQQVLGQGPQFIFQYYEKEERGRGNFPDRFSARQFPNYSSELNVNALLLGDSALYLCASSLEGYNQPQHFGDGTRLSIL.

The chain couples TRBV7-2 to TRBJ1-5; D unclear. With 0 bases removed from V and 5 bases from J, the gap between germline ends came to 14 bases. The CDR3 is made up of 16 amino acids. From germline, CDR1 is SGHTA and CDR2 FQGNSA. CDR3 loop: CASSLALGIQYQPQHF. Written as DNA, the CDR3 is TGTGCCAGCAGCTTAGCTTTGGGAATACAATATCAGCCCCAGCATTTT.

The J gene is TRBJ2-1, the V gene TRBV19; 9 positions agree with TRBD1. Germline CDR1 and CDR2: LNHDA and SQIVND (reference sequence). This CDR3 contains 14 residues. Trimming took 5 bases from V and 4 from J; bases not matched to a gene: 3. CDR3 bases: TGTGCCAGTAGTGACAGGGGGTGGTACAATGAGCAGTTCTTC. Protein product: CASSDRGWYNEQFF.

This clone was picked up a small number of times. The chain employs TRBV5-1 and TRBJ2-2; 7 bases align to TRBD1. Germline V gives CDR1 SGHRS, CDR2 YFSETQ. CDR3 length: 14 residues. The trim removed 1 base at V and 3 bases at J, leaving 0 bases unmatched. In DNA, the CDR3 is TGCGCCAGCAGCTTGCAGGGGGACACCGGGGAGCTGTTTTTT. As protein: CASSLQGDTGELFF.

J is TRBJ1-1 and V is TRBV6-5, with a weak D call TRBD1 (6 bases). V was trimmed by 5 bases and J by 3 bases, leaving 16 bases between them. CDR3 length: 15 residues. From germline, CDR1 is MNHEY and CDR2 SVGAGI. CDR3 protein: CASSLNRARDTEAFF. For the CDR3, the DNA is TGTGCCAGCAGTCTCAACAGGGCGAGGGACACTGAAGCTTTCTTT.

CDR3 DNA: TGTGCCAGCAGTAATAGCAATCAGCCCCAGCATTTT. The encoded protein is CASSNSNQPQHF. The chain has TRBV6-5 and TRBJ1-5, with D hard to call. Trimming cost V 5 bases and J 0 bases, with 2 bases left between them. CDR3 length: 12 residues. CDR1 is MNHEY and CDR2 is SVGAGI in the germline V gene.

The genes are TRBV28 and TRBJ2-5; 8 positions agree with TRBD1. Germline values: CDR1 MDHEN, CDR2 SYDVKM. The J segment lost 3 bases and the V segment lost 5 bases, leaving 5 bases of the junction unmatched. This CDR3 has 14 residues. The CDR3 bases are TGTGCCAGCAGTCACAACAGGGGGAAAGAGACCCAGTACTTC. Translating it yields CASSHNRGKETQYF.

V gene TRBV27 combines with J gene TRBJ2-3; TRBD1 agrees at 7 bases. The CDR3 is 16 residues long. J gave up 3 bases and V 5 bases, and 11 bases lay outside the gene matches. Per germline, CDR1 MNHEY and CDR2 SMNVEV (reference sequence). The CDR3 DNA follows: TGTGCCAGCAGTGTAAGGCGACAGGGTGGAACAGATACGCAGTATTTT. It encodes CASSVRRQGGTDTQYF.

The V gene is TRBV28, the J gene TRBJ2-2, with D hard to call. The CDR3 is 12 residues long. V dropped 2 bases and J dropped 2 bases, with 0 bases sitting between them. Looked up from germline, CDR1 is MDHEN and CDR2 is SYDVKM. The CDR3 bases are TGTGCCAGCAGTTTAAACACCGGGGAGCTGTTTTTT. Its protein is CASSLNTGELFF.

The J gene is TRBJ2-5, the V gene TRBV7-7; D not certain. The germline V gene encodes CDR1 SSHAT and CDR2 FNYEAQ (reference sequence). V lost 5 bases and J 2 bases, leaving 12 bases between the germline ends. CDR3 length: 14 amino acids. For the CDR3, the DNA is TGTGCCAGCAGCCCGTCCGGGCAACAAGAGACCCAGTACTTC. Residues: CASSPSGQQETQYF.